The sample holds one count of the clone carrying this T cell receptor beta chain. The sample originates from a study of blood T cell repertoires in COVID-19. Only in-frame clones appear in the TCRdb table, and some are missing; sequencing was by immunoSEQ multiplex PCR. The data contain about 300,000 clones, roughly 91% of them singletons. The CDR3 spans 16 residues. Trimming took off 6 bases at V and 1 base at J, with 18 bases between the two ends. Germline CDR1 MDHEN, CDR2 SYDVKM. Sequencing was done on a sample of peripheral blood. The genes are TRBV28 and TRBJ1-2; D gene uncertain. This clonotype originated in a woman in her 30s with COVID-19, enrolled during active disease. The CDR3 sequence: CASREASPYYNYGYTF. In DNA, the CDR3 is TGTGCCAGCAGGGAGGCCTCCCCTTATTATAACTATGGCTACACCTTC.